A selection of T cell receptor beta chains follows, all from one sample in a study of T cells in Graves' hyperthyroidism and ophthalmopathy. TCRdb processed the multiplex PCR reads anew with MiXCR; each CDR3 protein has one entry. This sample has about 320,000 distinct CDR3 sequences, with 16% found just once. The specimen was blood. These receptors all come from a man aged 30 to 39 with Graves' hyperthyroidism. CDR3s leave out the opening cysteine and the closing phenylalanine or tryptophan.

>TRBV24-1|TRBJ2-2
ATSDPNTGELF
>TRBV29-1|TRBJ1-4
SGWTPTNEKLF
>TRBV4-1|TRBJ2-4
ASGSGSAKNIQY
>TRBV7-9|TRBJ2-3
ASSFLAGGLGDTQY
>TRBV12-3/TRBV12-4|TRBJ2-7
ASSSGTYESYEQY
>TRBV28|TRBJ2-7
ASSFPGLAEQY
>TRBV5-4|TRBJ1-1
ASSLPWDTEAF
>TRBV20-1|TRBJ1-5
SASSLYSNQPQH
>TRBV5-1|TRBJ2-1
ASSLRELQF
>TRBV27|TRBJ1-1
ASSFMEERNQAF
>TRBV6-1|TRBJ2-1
ASSYPVVGGRYNEQF
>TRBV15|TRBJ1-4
ATSRAVQRGEKLF
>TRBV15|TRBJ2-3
ATSRDNWGGADTQY
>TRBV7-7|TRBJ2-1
ASSMDSGNNEQF
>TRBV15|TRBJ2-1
ATSKNRDEQF
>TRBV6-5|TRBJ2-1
ASSYSAQGGSEQF